This T cell receptor (beta chain) stems from a study of blood T cell repertoires in COVID-19. At the level of the study: There were acute and convalescent COVID-19 samples, and they came from the United States, Italy and Spain. The analysed material was cDNA or gDNA that came from T cells, B-cell-depleted T cells, or PBMCs.

Source study methods: Amplification of reference gene primers was used by the study to estimate nucleated cell counts. Sequencing used immunoSEQ multiplex PCR; TCRdb keeps in-frame clones, though not all of them. Clonal size and the V and J genes are those of that table, whereas D and trimming came from the DNA. The sample includes 90,000 to 100,000 clones, approximately 86% of them seen just once. CDR3 size: 14 residues. Germline V lookup: CDR1 KGHDR, CDR2 SFDVKD. With 1 base removed from V and 5 bases from J, the gap between germline ends came to 9 bases. This chain connects TRBV24-1 to TRBJ2-3, with a possible D match to TRBD1 (5 bases). The sequence derives from an elderly man with acute or convalescent COVID-19. The specimen sequenced was peripheral blood. In DNA, the CDR3 is TGTGCCACCAGTGATTTTCGAGGACAAGATACGCAGTATTTT. This translates into CATSDFRGQDTQYF.